The 2 T cell receptor beta chains listed next were all sequenced from one sample in a study of CD8+ T cells in alopecia areata. Sequencing used cDNA as its template, made by extracting RNA and reverse transcribing it. Profiled with immunoSEQ multiplex PCR; TCRdb holds only in-frame clones, not every one. The repertoire holds more than 150,000 clones, with 60% as singletons. Treatment defined: oral pan-JAK inhibitor, 5-10 mg twice daily. Sequencing was performed on CD4+ T cells sorted from blood, taken at week 4, from a patient treated with tofacitinib. The receptors originated from a human donor with alopecia areata.

This clone was seen once. The V call is TRBV2, the J call TRBJ2-5; 7 bases map to TRBD1. Trimming removed 5 bases from V and 2 bases from J; junction bases left unmatched: 2. The germline gives CDR1 SNHLY, CDR2 FYNNEI. The CDR3 has 13 residues. For the CDR3, the DNA is TGTGCCAGCAGTTTACAGGGGCAAGAGACCCAGTACTTC. It yields the protein CASSLQGQETQYF.

The gene calls are TRBV30 and TRBJ2-7; D possibly matches TRBD1 or TRBD2 (5 bases each). V was shortened by 4 bases and J by 0 bases, with 7 bases between the two germline ends. This CDR3 has 12 residues. Germline CDR1 GTSNPN, CDR2 SVGIG (reference sequence). The DNA for the CDR3 is TGTGCCTGGAAAGGGACCTCCTACGAGCAGTACTTC. As protein: CAWKGTSYEQYF.